Sequencing of this T cell receptor beta chain was carried out in a study of blood T cell repertoires in COVID-19. Study-wide context: Some COVID-19 samples were acute and others convalescent; all came from the United States, Italy and Spain. Sample material is recorded as cDNA or gDNA derived from T cells, B-cell-depleted T cells, or PBMCs.

Per the original data handling: Reference gene primer amplification gave estimated nucleated cell counts. This table comes from immunoSEQ multiplex PCR, and its TCRdb copy is limited to in-frame clones, with some not included. The DNA was the basis for D and trimming; V, J and clone size are from that table. The table records 200,000 to 250,000 clones, around 84% of them present only once. Germline values: CDR1 LGHNA, CDR2 YSLEER. The CDR3 length is 15 residues. The junction had 6 bases not matched to a gene; V was cut back by 0 bases and J by 7 bases. Sequencing input: peripheral blood. The gene calls are TRBV4-3 and TRBJ2-1; TRBD2 agrees at 7 bases. The sequence derives from a man between 45 and 60 years old with active or convalescent COVID-19. Here the CDR3 DNA reads TGCGCCAGCAGCCAAGATTGGGGGGGACGGAATGAGCAGTTCTTC. Residues: CASSQDWGGRNEQFF.